This passage covers 18 T cell receptor beta chains from one sample sequenced in a study of naive and memory T cell subsets. Both TRBC1 and TRBC2 were covered by a beta constant-region primer of two equimolar oligonucleotides. The ligated cDNA underwent four PCR rounds using SP2 and nested alpha and beta constant-region primers. From the UMI-ligation and nested PCR reads, TCRdb called clonotypes with MiXCR, one entry per CDR3 protein. The sample includes roughly 130,000 distinct CDR3 sequences, 35% to 45% of them seen just once. The sample was central memory CD4+ T cells from blood. The receptors were gathered from a human donor in good health.

The chain has TRBV5-6 and TRBJ1-2; D call uncertain. V lost 4 bases and J lost 4, with 17 bases in between. The germline V gene encodes CDR1 SGHDT and CDR2 YYEEEE. This CDR3 has 15 residues. CDR3 amino acids: CASSPRRPMGYGYTF. In nucleotides, the CDR3 is TGTGCCAGCAGCCCGAGACGGCCCATGGGCTATGGCTACACCTTC.

This clonotype was detected only a few times. The chain carries TRBV28 and TRBJ1-2, with 7 bases that match TRBD1. This CDR3 has 14 residues. In germline, CDR1 is MDHEN, CDR2 SYDVKM. The V gene end was trimmed by 4 bases and the J gene end by 5 bases; junction bases not matched to a gene: 7. This CDR3 is CASSSIDRAYGYTF. CDR3 bases: TGTGCCAGCAGTTCGATCGACAGGGCTTATGGCTACACCTTC.

This chain links TRBV28 with TRBJ1-5; 9 nucleotides line up with TRBD1. Germline-derived CDR1 and CDR2 are MDHEN and SYDVKM. V lost 10 bases and J lost 6; bases outside the gene matches: 10. The CDR3 is 14 residues long. The CDR3 coding sequence is TGTGCCACCCGGGACAGGGAAAGGAGTCAGCCCCAGCATTTT. As protein: CATRDRERSQPQHF. Looking up the rest from reference TRBV28 and TRBJ1-5 gives the full variable domain: DVKVTQSSRYLVKRTGEKVFLECVQDMDHENMFWYRQDPGLGLRLIYFSYDVKMKEKGDIPEGYSVSREKKERFSLILESASTNQTSMYLCATRDRERSQPQHFGDGTRLSIL.

This clonotype has a count of ten or more. Written as DNA, the CDR3 is TGCAGTGCTGAAGGACTAGCGGGAGGGCCGATTGAGCAGTTCTTC. Its translation: CSAEGLAGGPIEQFF. The chain has TRBV20-1 and TRBJ2-1; 15 bases match TRBD2. Losses at the gene ends were 5 bases for V and 9 bases for J; bases not matched to a gene: 8. The germline V gene encodes CDR1 DFQATT and CDR2 SNEGSKA (reference sequence). The CDR3 is 15 amino acids.

The chain has TRBV5-7 and TRBJ2-2, with a tentative D call TRBD1 (5 bases). TRBV5-7 counts as an open reading frame of uncertain function. Trimming cost V 10 bases and J 5 bases, with 15 bases left between them. The CDR3 sequence is 13 residues long. This CDR3 is CAWKTERTGELFF. DNA for the CDR3: TGTGCCTGGAAGACAGAAAGAACCGGGGAGCTGTTTTTT.

This chain uses TRBV29-1 with TRBJ2-1; the D gene is possibly TRBD2 (6 bases). The length of the CDR3 is 14 residues. Per germline, CDR1 SQVTM and CDR2 ANQGSEA. The V end lost 4 bases, the J end lost 5 bases, and 15 bases lay between the germline ends. CDR3 loop: CSVVFVASDNEQFF. The DNA for the CDR3 is TGCAGCGTTGTCTTTGTGGCTAGCGACAATGAGCAGTTCTTC.

This clonotype has more than one count but fewer than ten. Here the CDR3 reads CASSSVIPHEQYF. DNA of the CDR3: TGTGCCAGCAGTTCCGTTATCCCCCACGAGCAGTACTTC. The chain recombines TRBV28 with TRBJ2-7, with unresolved D. V was clipped by 4 bases and J by 5 bases, with 12 bases between them. CDR3 size: 13 residues. The V gene's germline CDR1 is MDHEN and CDR2 SYDVKM.

This clonotype has more than one count but fewer than ten. This chain joins TRBV27 and TRBJ2-7; 13 positions agree with TRBD2. Germline trimming cut 5 bases from V and 9 bases from J; bases unmatched to any gene: 13. The CDR3 contains 16 residues. Germline CDR1 is MNHEY and CDR2 is SMNVEV (reference sequence). The CDR3 is CASSPDTSGRASGQYF. Here the CDR3 DNA reads TGTGCCAGCAGTCCCGATACTAGCGGGAGGGCCTCAGGGCAGTACTTC.

The rearrangement uses TRBV6-6 and TRBJ1-1; D is possibly TRBD1 (5 bases). This CDR3 comprises 15 residues. V dropped 6 bases and J dropped 1 base, with 15 bases sitting between them. CDR1 is MNHNY, CDR2 SVGAGI, per germline (reference sequence). The CDR3 loop is CASSPTDRENTEAFF. Written as DNA, the CDR3 is TGTGCCAGCAGCCCCACCGACAGAGAGAACACTGAAGCTTTCTTT.

The table lists this clonotype with a few counts. This rearrangement joins TRBV29-1 to TRBJ1-1, with D hard to call. Germline-derived CDR1 and CDR2 are SQVTM and ANQGSEA. The germline V and J ends were trimmed by 5 bases and 4 bases, with 5 bases remaining between them. The CDR3 covers 10 residues. CDR3 residues: CSVWRTEAFF. The CDR3, as DNA: TGCAGCGTTTGGCGCACTGAAGCTTTCTTT.

This sequence joins TRBV6-2 or TRBV6-3 and TRBJ2-7; D is uncertain. The CDR3 runs 14 residues. Trimming pared 3 bases from V and 0 bases from J, leaving 9 bases between. Germline loops: CDR1 MNHEY, CDR2 SVGEGT. The CDR3 DNA reads as TGTGCCAGCAGTTATACTTGGGACTCCTACGAGCAGTACTTC. Protein product: CASSYTWDSYEQYF.

This clonotype was picked up a small number of times. This rearrangement joins TRBV28 to TRBJ1-4; 11 bases line up with TRBD1. The CDR3 loop spans 14 amino acids. CDR1 MDHEN and CDR2 SYDVKM come from the germline V gene. V gave up 8 bases and J gave up 8 bases; unmatched junction bases: 7. Here the CDR3 reads CASSSGTGGEKLFF. DNA of the CDR3: TGTGCCAGCTCGTCCGGGACAGGGGGAGAAAAACTGTTTTTT.

The V gene is TRBV5-1, the J gene TRBJ1-4; D might be TRBD1 (6 bases). The CDR3 consists of 17 residues. Trimming stripped 1 base from V and 0 bases from J, with 13 bases between. Germline V lookup: CDR1 SGHRS, CDR2 YFSETQ. The CDR3 DNA is TGCGCCAGCAGCTTGATGGGGGCGGGGGCAACTAATGAAAAACTGTTTTTT. It encodes CASSLMGAGATNEKLFF.

This clonotype has more than one count but fewer than ten. The chain employs TRBV7-9 and TRBJ2-3; D perhaps matches TRBD2 (5 bases). V lost 1 base and J lost 1, with 9 bases in between. The germline CDR1 and CDR2 sequences are SEHNR and FQNEAQ (reference sequence). There are 15 residues in the CDR3. DNA for the CDR3: TGTGCCAGCAGCTTAGGGGATAGCGGCACAGATACGCAGTATTTT. Translation gives CASSLGDSGTDTQYF.

The chain uses TRBV7-2 and TRBJ1-4; a weak D match, TRBD1 (5 bases). V lost 3 bases, J lost 10 bases, and 12 bases lay in between. Germline CDR1 SGHTA, CDR2 FQGNSA. The CDR3 covers 13 residues. In DNA form, the CDR3 reads TGTGCCAGCAGCTTTAGCTCGGGGCCAAAACTGTTTTTT. Translated, it gives CASSFSSGPKLFF.

This clonotype appeared many times. The genes are TRBV20-1 and TRBJ1-5, with a weak D call TRBD1 (6 bases). Trimming took 0 bases from V and 6 from J, leaving 12 bases between them. Germline CDR1 and CDR2: DFQATT and SNEGSKA (reference sequence). The CDR3 has 14 residues. The CDR3 here is CSARDSTGTQPQHF. The CDR3 DNA follows: TGCAGTGCTAGAGATTCAACAGGGACTCAGCCCCAGCATTTT.

The CDR3 coding sequence is TGTGCCACCGGGGGGGGACTGAGAGATGAAAAACTGTTTTTT. It encodes CATGGGLRDEKLFF. The chain has TRBV6-1 and TRBJ1-4, with D possibly matching TRBD1 (5 bases). Per the germline V gene, CDR1 is MNHNS and CDR2 is SASEGT. Trimming removed 10 bases from V and 6 bases from J, with 18 bases in between. The CDR3 consists of 14 residues.

The rearrangement links TRBV5-1 to TRBJ2-1; unclear D gene. This CDR3 region has 20 residues. Deletions cut 2 bases from V and 0 bases from J, with 24 bases between. CDR1 and CDR2 from the germline V gene are SGHRS and YFSETQ. The CDR3 here is CASSFPGQAMQSSSYNEQFF. In DNA form, the CDR3 reads TGCGCCAGCAGCTTCCCCGGCCAGGCGATGCAATCAAGCTCCTACAATGAGCAGTTCTTC.